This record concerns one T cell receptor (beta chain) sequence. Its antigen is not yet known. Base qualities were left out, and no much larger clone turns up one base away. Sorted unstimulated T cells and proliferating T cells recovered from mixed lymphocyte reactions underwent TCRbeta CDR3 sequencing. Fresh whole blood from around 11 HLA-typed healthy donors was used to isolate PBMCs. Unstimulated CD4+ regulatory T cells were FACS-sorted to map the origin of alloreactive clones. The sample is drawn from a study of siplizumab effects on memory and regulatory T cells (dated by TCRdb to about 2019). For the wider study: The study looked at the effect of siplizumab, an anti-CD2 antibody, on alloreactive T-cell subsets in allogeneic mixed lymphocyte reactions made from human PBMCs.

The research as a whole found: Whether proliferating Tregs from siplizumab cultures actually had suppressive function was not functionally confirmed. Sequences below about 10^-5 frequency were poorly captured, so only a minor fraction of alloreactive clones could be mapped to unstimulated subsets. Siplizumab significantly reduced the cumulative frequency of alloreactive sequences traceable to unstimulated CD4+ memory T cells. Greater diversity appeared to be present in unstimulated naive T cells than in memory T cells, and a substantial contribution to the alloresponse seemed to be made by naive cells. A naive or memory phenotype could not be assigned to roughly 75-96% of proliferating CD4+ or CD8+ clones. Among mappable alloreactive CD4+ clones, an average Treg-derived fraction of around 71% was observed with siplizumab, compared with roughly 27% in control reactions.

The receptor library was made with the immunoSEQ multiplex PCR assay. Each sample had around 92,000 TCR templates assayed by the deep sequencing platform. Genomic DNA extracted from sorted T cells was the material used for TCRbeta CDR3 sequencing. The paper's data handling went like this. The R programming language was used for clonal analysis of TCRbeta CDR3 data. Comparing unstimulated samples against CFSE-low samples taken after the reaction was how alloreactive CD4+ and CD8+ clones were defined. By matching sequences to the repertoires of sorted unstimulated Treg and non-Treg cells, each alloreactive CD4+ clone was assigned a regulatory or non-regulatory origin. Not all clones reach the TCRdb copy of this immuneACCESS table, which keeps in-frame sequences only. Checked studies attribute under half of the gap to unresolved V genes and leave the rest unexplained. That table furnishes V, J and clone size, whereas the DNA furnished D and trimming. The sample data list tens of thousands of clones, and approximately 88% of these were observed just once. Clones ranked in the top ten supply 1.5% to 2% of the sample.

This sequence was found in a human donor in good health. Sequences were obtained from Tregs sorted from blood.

The CDR3 here reads CASRLKGWETQYF. The DNA is TGTGCCAGTAGATTAAAGGGTTGGGAGACCCAGTACTTC. The chain joins TRBV19 to TRBJ2-5, with the D segment identity uncertain. The CDR3 starts with the cysteine, ends with the phenylalanine, and has 13 residues. Just the 39-base CDR3 DNA is kept, in frame starting at base 1. Between the V and J ends, shortened by 6 bases and 5 bases respectively, the junction contains 13 bases. CDR1 LNHDA and CDR2 SQIVND are derived from the germline V gene (reference sequence). Where the CDR3 stops, the reference TRBV19 and TRBJ2-5 genes take over; the full variable domain is DGGITQSPKYLFRKEGQNVTLSCEQNLNHDAMYWYRQDPGQGLRLIYYSQIVNDFQKGDIAEGYSVSREKKESFPLTVTSAQKNPTAFYLCASRLKGWETQYFGPGTRLLVL.